Detailed here is one T cell receptor beta chain. Antigen: not known. The entry originates in a study of CD8 T cells in ankylosing spondylitis. Study-wide results and limits: In ankylosing spondylitis blood, a motif of roughly eight highly homologous TCR beta variants appeared characteristic.

CDR1 SGHDT and CDR2 YYEEEE come from the germline V gene. The CDR3 consists of 15 residues. V was shortened by 4 bases and J by 4 bases, with 12 bases between the two germline ends. With molecular barcodes, quantitative 5'-RACE was used to make the TCR beta libraries. TCRdb passed the 5' RACE reads through MiXCR, listing each CDR3 protein once. Of around 140,000 distinct CDR3 sequences in the sample, 17% were seen once. The source is a male donor with ankylosing spondylitis. Source material: blood, either unsorted or a sorted T cell fraction (not recorded which). The genes are TRBV5-6 and TRBJ1-6, with a weak D call TRBD1 (5 bases). CDR3 bases: TGTGCCAGCAGCACCTCGAGACAGTATAATTCACCCCTCCACTTT. It yields the protein CASSTSRQYNSPLHF.